This T cell receptor beta chain emerged from a study of cytomegalovirus exposure and HLA in healthy donors. Whole-study findings and limits: The study put roughly 160 TCR beta chains on its list as cytomegalovirus-associated. An analysis done earlier found most TCR beta V segments productive about 87% or about 30% of the time.

Comments on this clone: Antigen specificity is unknown.

Primers for the PCR totalled 60 Vbeta and 13 Jbeta. Profiling relied on immunoSEQ multiplex PCR, and the TCRdb table lists in-frame clones only, not all of them. In the table there are roughly 140,000 clones, 70% to 85% of which are singletons. Germline values: CDR1 SGHTA, CDR2 FQGNSA. After removal of 4 bases from V and 4 bases from J, the junction contained 5 bases not matched to a gene. This CDR3 region has 14 residues. Input material: PBMCs. This sequence joins TRBV7-2 and TRBJ1-2; 8 positions agree with TRBD1. The sequence was collected from a male donor in good health and CMV-seronegative. CDR3 protein: CASSSGQGGYGYTF. The CDR3 DNA reads TGTGCCAGCAGCTCAGGACAGGGTGGCTATGGCTACACCTTC.